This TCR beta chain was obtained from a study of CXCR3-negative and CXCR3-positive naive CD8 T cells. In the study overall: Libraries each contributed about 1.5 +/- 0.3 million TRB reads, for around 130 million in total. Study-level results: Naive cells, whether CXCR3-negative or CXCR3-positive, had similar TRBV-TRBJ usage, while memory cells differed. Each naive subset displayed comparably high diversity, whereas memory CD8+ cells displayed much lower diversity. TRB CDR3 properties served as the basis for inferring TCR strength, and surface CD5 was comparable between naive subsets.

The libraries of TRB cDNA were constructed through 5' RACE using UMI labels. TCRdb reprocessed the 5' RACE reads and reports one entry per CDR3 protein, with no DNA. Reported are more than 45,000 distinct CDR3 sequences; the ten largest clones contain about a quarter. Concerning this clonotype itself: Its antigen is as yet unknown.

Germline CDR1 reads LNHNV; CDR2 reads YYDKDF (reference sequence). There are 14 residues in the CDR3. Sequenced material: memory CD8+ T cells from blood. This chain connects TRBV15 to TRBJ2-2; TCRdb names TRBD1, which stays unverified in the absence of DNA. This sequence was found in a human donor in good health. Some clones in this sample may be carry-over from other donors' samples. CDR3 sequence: CATSRVSGAGELFF.